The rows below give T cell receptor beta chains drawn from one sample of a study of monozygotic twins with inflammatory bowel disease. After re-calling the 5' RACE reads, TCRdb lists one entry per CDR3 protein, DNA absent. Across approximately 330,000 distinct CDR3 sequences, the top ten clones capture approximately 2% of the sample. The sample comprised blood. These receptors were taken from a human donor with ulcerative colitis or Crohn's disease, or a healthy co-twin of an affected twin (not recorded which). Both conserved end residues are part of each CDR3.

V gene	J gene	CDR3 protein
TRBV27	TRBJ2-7	CASSSTASSYEQYF
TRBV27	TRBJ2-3	CASSLLDSTDTQYF
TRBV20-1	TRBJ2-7	CSARGLAEIYEQYF
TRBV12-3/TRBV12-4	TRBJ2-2	CASSWQGRTGELFF
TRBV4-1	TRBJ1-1	CASAQGAEAFF
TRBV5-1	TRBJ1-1	CASSLSGPNTEAFF
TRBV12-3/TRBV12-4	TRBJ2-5	CASSFRQGAKTQYF
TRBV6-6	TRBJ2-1	CASSRKPGYEQFF
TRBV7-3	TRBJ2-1	CASSSRYPSDEQFF
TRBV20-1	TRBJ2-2	CSASNSLTGELFF
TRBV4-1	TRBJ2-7	CASSQGSGNVHEQYF
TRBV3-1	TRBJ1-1	CASSQLLMEGHFALNTEAFF
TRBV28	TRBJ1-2	CASRQSRRNYGYTF
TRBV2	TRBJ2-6	CASRSLEPLSGANVLTF
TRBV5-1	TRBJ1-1	CASSLVRGLGTEAFF
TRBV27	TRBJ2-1	CASTVFPPGGGEQFF
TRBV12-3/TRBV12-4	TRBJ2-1	CASSLRHLNNEQFF
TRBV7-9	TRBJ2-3	CASRGTFFTDTQYF
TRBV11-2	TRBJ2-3	CASSAGGWADTQYF
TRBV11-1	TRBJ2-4	CASSLALRGTAYKNIQYF
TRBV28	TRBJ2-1	CASSPGTSGSNEQFF
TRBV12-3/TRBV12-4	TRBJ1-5	CASTQRLSNQPQHF
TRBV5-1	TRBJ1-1	CASSSLTGDTEAFF
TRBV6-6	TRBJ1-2	CASSWSDTNYGYTF
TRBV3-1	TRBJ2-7	CASSQRADRQYF
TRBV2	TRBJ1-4	CASSDIGVWGQSNEKLFF
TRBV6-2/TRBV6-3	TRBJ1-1	CASRGTGRTEAFF